These 10 T cell receptor beta chains originate from one sample sequenced in a study of blood T cell repertoires in COVID-19. Sequencing was performed with immunoSEQ multiplex PCR; in TCRdb, only in-frame clones are kept and a portion is missing. The sample yields about 240,000 clones, around four fifths seen once. The sequenced material came from peripheral blood. These receptors originate from a woman aged 55 to 70 with active or convalescent COVID-19.

The chain combines TRBV10-1 with TRBJ2-7, with 8 bases that match TRBD1. Germline values: CDR1 WNHNN, CDR2 SYGVQD (reference sequence). J lost 9 bases, V lost 10 bases, and 8 bases had no gene match. The CDR3 is 11 amino acids. CDR3 sequence reads: CATRTGWVQYF. In DNA, the CDR3 is TGCGCCACCCGGACAGGGTGGGTGCAGTACTTC.

This clone was counted only a few times. The genes are TRBV6-5 and TRBJ1-1; 9 bases align to TRBD1. Germline V gives CDR1 MNHEY, CDR2 SVGAGI. V lost 2 bases to trimming and J lost 4 bases; unmatched junction nucleotides: 5. The CDR3 is 15 amino acids. The CDR3 protein is CASSYLDRGGTEAFF. The CDR3 DNA sequence: TGTGCCAGCAGTTACCTTGACAGGGGGGGCACTGAAGCTTTCTTT.

DNA for the CDR3: TGTGCCAGTAGGTACTCCCCAGGGGGGGAGCTGTTTTTT. Residues: CASRYSPGGELFF. This sequence joins TRBV19 and TRBJ2-2, with D possibly being TRBD1 (5 bases). Germline CDR1 and CDR2: LNHDA and SQIVND (reference sequence). Deletions cut 6 bases from V and 8 bases from J, with 13 bases between. The CDR3 has 13 residues.

CDR3 in DNA: TGTGCCAGTAGTACTGAAAGAGGACAGTATAATGAAAAACTGTTTTTT. It encodes CASSTERGQYNEKLFF. The chain employs TRBV19 and TRBJ1-4, with D possibly TRBD1 on 6 matching bases. V was cut by 4 bases and J by 4 bases, with 16 bases left in between. Germline CDR1 LNHDA, CDR2 SQIVND (reference sequence). The CDR3 sequence is 16 residues long. Combining the CDR3 with reference TRBV19 and TRBJ1-4 gives the whole variable domain DGGITQSPKYLFRKEGQNVTLSCEQNLNHDAMYWYRQDPGQGLRLIYYSQIVNDFQKGDIAEGYSVSREKKESFPLTVTSAQKNPTAFYLCASSTERGQYNEKLFFGSGTQLSVL.

The chain joins TRBV7-2 to TRBJ1-5; D gene uncertain. The germline CDR1 and CDR2 sequences are SGHTA and FQGNSA. V dropped 2 bases and J dropped 7 bases, with 12 bases sitting between them. The CDR3 covers 14 residues. The CDR3 protein is CASSLPAAGQPQHF. The CDR3 DNA is TGTGCCAGCAGCTTACCCGCGGCCGGCCAGCCCCAGCATTTT.

Concerning this clone itself: The sample carries other DNA sequences with the same CDR3. The V call is TRBV30, the J call TRBJ2-3; D is uncertain. From germline, CDR1 is GTSNPN and CDR2 SVGIG (reference sequence). The ends were cut back, 2 bases at V and 4 bases at J, with 4 bases in the middle. This CDR3 has 11 residues. The CDR3 region is CAWSRADTQYF. The CDR3 region has the DNA TGTGCCTGGAGTCGGGCAGATACGCAGTATTTT. Filled out from reference TRBV30 and TRBJ2-3, the complete variable domain reads SQTIHQWPATLVQPVGSPLSLECTVEGTSNPNLYWYRQAAGRGLQLLFYSVGIGQISSEVPQNLSASRPQDRQFILSSKKLLLSDSGFYLCAWSRADTQYFGPGTRLTVL.

The gene calls are TRBV7-6 and TRBJ2-3; 12 bases align to TRBD2. Germline V gene lookup returns CDR1 SGHVS and CDR2 FNYEAQ. CDR3 length equals 16 residues. J gave up 4 bases and V 6 bases, and 8 bases lay outside the gene matches. In nucleotides, the CDR3 is TGTGCCAGCAGTCTAGCGGGGGGGCCTTCGCCAGATACGCAGTATTTT. This translates into CASSLAGGPSPDTQYF.

The rearrangement joins TRBV5-1 to TRBJ1-2; weak D call: TRBD1 (6 bases). Between the trimmed V and J ends, which lost 0 bases and 7 bases, there was a span of 13 bases. CDR3 length: 14 amino acids. Looked up from germline, CDR1 is SGHRS and CDR2 is YFSETQ. Written as DNA, the CDR3 is TGCGCCAGCAGCTTGGATAGGGGGGGTTCTGGCTACACCTTC. This sequence encodes CASSLDRGGSGYTF.

V gene TRBV5-8 combines with J gene TRBJ1-1; possibly TRBD1 for D (6 bases). Germline V gene data show CDR1 as SGHTS and CDR2 as YDEGEE. The V and J ends lost 10 bases and 3 bases respectively, with 16 bases between them. The CDR3 spans 13 residues. Here the CDR3 DNA reads TGTGCCGGGCACAGGGCCGCGGACACTGAAGCTTTCTTT. Its translation: CAGHRAADTEAFF.

This clone has a single count. J is TRBJ2-5 and V is TRBV7-3, with a possible D match to TRBD2 (5 bases). Germline V gene data show CDR1 as SGHTA and CDR2 as FQGTGA. CDR3 length: 13 residues. V lost 1 base, J lost 5 bases, and 8 bases lay in between. The CDR3 loop is CASSLSLAETQYF. In DNA, the CDR3 is TGTGCCAGCAGCTTAAGTCTAGCTGAGACCCAGTACTTC. The full variable domain, its missing parts supplied by reference TRBV7-3 and TRBJ2-5, is GAGVSQTPSNKVTEKGKYVELRCDPISGHTALYWYRQSLGQGPEFLIYFQGTGAADDSGLPNDRFFAVRPEGSVSTLKIQRTERGDSAVYLCASSLSLAETQYFGPGTRLLVL.